A selection of T cell receptor beta chains follows, all from one sample in a study of CD8 T cells in ankylosing spondylitis. TCRdb re-called the 5' RACE reads with MiXCR, one entry per CDR3 protein. This table holds 26,000 or so distinct CDR3 sequences, 7.9% found once. Material for sequencing was blood. These receptors were taken from a male donor with ankylosing spondylitis or in good health (not recorded which). CDR3s include the opening cysteine and the closing phenylalanine or tryptophan. Fields, in order: clone size, D gene, V gene, J gene, CDR3 protein, CDR3 DNA. The D gene is left open where the match is weak. Clone size is given for some rows only: seen once, a few or many times, or a class if the clone is expanded.

abundance: few
d_gene: .
v_gene: TRBV7-2
j_gene: TRBJ2-7
CDR3aa: CASSLGKGNYEQYF
CDR3nt: TGTGCCAGCAGCTTGGGTAAAGGGAACTACGAGCAGTACTTC

abundance: .
d_gene: TRBD2
v_gene: TRBV6-2/TRBV6-3
j_gene: TRBJ2-2
CDR3aa: CASSSSGINTGELFF
CDR3nt: TGTGCCAGCTCCTCTAGCGGGATTAACACCGGGGAGCTGTTTTTT

abundance: few
d_gene: TRBD2
v_gene: TRBV12-3/TRBV12-4
j_gene: TRBJ2-1
CDR3aa: CASSLTSGRYEQFF
CDR3nt: TGTGCCAGCAGTTTGACTAGCGGGAGATATGAGCAGTTCTTC

abundance: few
d_gene: TRBD1
v_gene: TRBV15
j_gene: TRBJ2-3
CDR3aa: CATSRGDRGHGTDTQYF
CDR3nt: TGTGCCACCAGCAGAGGGGACAGGGGGCATGGCACAGATACGCAGTATTTT

abundance: .
d_gene: TRBD2
v_gene: TRBV28
j_gene: TRBJ2-4
CDR3aa: CASSSRVAGASKGNIQYF
CDR3nt: TGTGCCAGCAGTTCCCGGGTAGCGGGGGCCTCAAAAGGAAACATTCAGTACTTC

abundance: .
d_gene: .
v_gene: TRBV7-9
j_gene: TRBJ2-2
CDR3aa: CASTPLSGNTGELFF
CDR3nt: TGTGCCAGCACCCCTCTCTCCGGCAACACCGGGGAGCTGTTTTTT

abundance: .
d_gene: .
v_gene: TRBV28
j_gene: TRBJ1-4
CDR3aa: CASSPLGATNEKLFF
CDR3nt: TGTGCCAGCAGTCCGCTCGGGGCAACTAATGAAAAACTGTTTTTT

abundance: .
d_gene: .
v_gene: TRBV7-3
j_gene: TRBJ2-2
CDR3aa: CASSFSVAGLANTGELFF
CDR3nt: TGTGCCAGCAGCTTCTCCGTGGCGGGACTCGCGAACACCGGGGAGCTGTTTTTT

abundance: many
d_gene: TRBD1
v_gene: TRBV4-2
j_gene: TRBJ2-2
CDR3aa: CASSQDRGGINTGELFF
CDR3nt: TGTGCCAGCAGCCAAGATCGAGGGGGCATAAACACCGGGGAGCTGTTTTTT

abundance: few
d_gene: .
v_gene: TRBV20-1
j_gene: TRBJ1-5
CDR3aa: CSGRDGNQPQHF
CDR3nt: TGCAGTGGCAGGGATGGCAATCAGCCCCAGCATTTT

abundance: .
d_gene: .
v_gene: TRBV12-3/TRBV12-4
j_gene: TRBJ2-1
CDR3aa: CASSFSTRYNEQFF
CDR3nt: TGTGCCAGCAGTTTCTCTACCCGATACAATGAGCAGTTCTTC

abundance: many
d_gene: TRBD2
v_gene: TRBV12-3/TRBV12-4
j_gene: TRBJ2-5
CDR3aa: CASSSPSGTETQYF
CDR3nt: TGTGCCAGCAGTTCCCCTAGCGGGACGGAGACCCAGTACTTC

abundance: many
d_gene: TRBD2
v_gene: TRBV7-2
j_gene: TRBJ2-7
CDR3aa: CASSSTSGRAYEQYF
CDR3nt: TGTGCCAGCAGCTCTACTAGCGGGAGGGCGTATGAGCAGTACTTC

abundance: many
d_gene: .
v_gene: TRBV12-3/TRBV12-4
j_gene: TRBJ1-1
CDR3aa: CASRRTVNTEAFF
CDR3nt: TGTGCCAGCAGACGGACAGTAAACACTGAAGCTTTCTTT

abundance: many
d_gene: .
v_gene: TRBV6-5
j_gene: TRBJ1-1
CDR3aa: CASSTWTENTEAFF
CDR3nt: TGTGCCAGCAGTACCTGGACGGAGAACACTGAAGCTTTCTTT